These T cell receptor beta chains were read from a single sample in a study of CD8+ T cells in alopecia areata. TCRdb's table, derived via immunoSEQ multiplex PCR, lists solely in-frame clones and lacks some. There are 170,000 or so clones in the sample; 58% occur only once, and approximately 12% lies in the top ten. The starting material was CD8+ T cells sorted from blood, obtained at week 24, from a patient treated with tofacitinib. All receptors derive from a human donor with alopecia areata. Each CDR3 is given with its conserved first and last residue. The D gene is left open where the match is weak. Clone size is given for some rows only: seen once, a few or many times, or a class if the clone is expanded.

clone_size: once; j_call: TRBJ1-2; d_call: TRBD1; v_call: TRBV29-1; cdr3_nt: TGCAGCGTTCGGGACAGCCCTTATGGCTACACCTTC; cdr3_aa: CSVRDSPYGYTF
clone_size: .; j_call: TRBJ2-1; d_call: TRBD2; v_call: TRBV4-1; cdr3_nt: TGCGCCAGCAGCTCCGGGACTAGCGCTGCAGGTGAGCAGTTCTTC; cdr3_aa: CASSSGTSAAGEQFF
clone_size: .; j_call: TRBJ1-5; d_call: TRBD1; v_call: TRBV30; cdr3_nt: TGTGCCTGGGGATTAGGACAGGGGGCTCAGCCCCAGCATTTT; cdr3_aa: CAWGLGQGAQPQHF
clone_size: .; j_call: TRBJ2-1; d_call: .; v_call: TRBV4-2; cdr3_nt: TGTGCCAGCAGCCAGGGTGAGCAGTTCTTC; cdr3_aa: CASSQGEQFF
clone_size: .; j_call: TRBJ2-2; d_call: .; v_call: TRBV13; cdr3_nt: TGTGCCAGCAGCTTCACCGGGGAGCTGTTTTTT; cdr3_aa: CASSFTGELFF
clone_size: .; j_call: TRBJ1-6; d_call: .; v_call: TRBV30; cdr3_nt: TGTGCCTGGAGTGTACAGGGACGGCCCTATAATTCACCCCTCCACTTT; cdr3_aa: CAWSVQGRPYNSPLHF
clone_size: few; j_call: TRBJ1-1; d_call: TRBD1; v_call: TRBV29-1; cdr3_nt: TGCAGCGTTTTCCTCCGGGACAGGGGGGCTGAAGCTTTCTTT; cdr3_aa: CSVFLRDRGAEAFF
clone_size: .; j_call: TRBJ2-2; d_call: TRBD2; v_call: TRBV5-1; cdr3_nt: TGCGCCAGCAGCATAGCGGGGGCCCTCACCGGGGAGCTGTTTTTT; cdr3_aa: CASSIAGALTGELFF
clone_size: .; j_call: TRBJ2-7; d_call: TRBD1; v_call: TRBV5-4; cdr3_nt: TGTGCCAGCAGCTTCCGGGACAGTCCATACTACGAGCAGTACTTC; cdr3_aa: CASSFRDSPYYEQYF
clone_size: .; j_call: TRBJ2-2; d_call: .; v_call: TRBV15; cdr3_nt: TGTGCCACCAGCAGAGATGGACAAGCTACCGGGGAGCTGTTTTTT; cdr3_aa: CATSRDGQATGELFF